These 31 T cell receptor beta chains originate from one sample sequenced in a study of T cells in Graves' hyperthyroidism and ophthalmopathy (dated by TCRdb to the late 2010s). Receptors were amplified or captured by multiplex PCR. TCRdb shows the sequencer as Illumina HiSeq 2000. Amplification of TCR beta CDR3 regions was carried out from RNA transcripts. For the first round of RT-PCR on the TCR CDR3, the HTBI primer set was used together with the Qiagen OneStep RT-PCR kit. In-frame beta chains were kept once TCRdb had trimmed the public reads at Q25 with fastp and called clones with MiXCR. Under each unique CDR3 protein, matching rows form one entry showing the most common genes and DNA. The sample contains roughly 360,000 distinct CDR3 sequences, roughly 12% of them found a single time. Less than 25% of the sample lies in the top ten. Material for sequencing was blood. The receptors here all came from a man younger than 45 with Graves' hyperthyroidism that later progressed to Graves' ophthalmopathy.

This clonotype was recorded at least ten times. The chain employs TRBV29-1 and TRBJ2-2; possibly TRBD1 for D (6 bases). Trimming took 5 bases from V and 2 from J, leaving 9 bases between them. Per germline, CDR1 SQVTM and CDR2 ANQGSEA. The CDR3 consists of 13 residues. The CDR3 DNA reads TGCAGCGTTTGGGGGCACAACACCGGGGAGCTGTTTTTT. Its translation is CSVWGHNTGELFF.

Only a few counts were recorded for this clonotype. The chain couples TRBV5-5 to TRBJ1-3; the D is unclear. Germline values: CDR1 SGHKS, CDR2 YYEKEE (reference sequence). V was cut by 0 bases and J by 0 bases, with 10 bases left in between. CDR3 length: 16 amino acids. CDR3 in DNA: TGTGCCAGCAGCTTGGGGCGGGGTGGCTCTGGAAACACCATATATTTT. It codes for CASSLGRGGSGNTIYF.

This clonotype came up a few times. This chain connects TRBV30 to TRBJ2-2; TRBD1 agrees at 12 bases. CDR1 GTSNPN and CDR2 SVGIG come from the germline V gene (reference sequence). V gave up 4 bases and J gave up 4 bases; unmatched junction bases: 4. The CDR3 covers 15 residues. The CDR3, as DNA: TGTGCCTGGACGGGACAGGGGGCCGGCACCGGGGAGCTGTTTTTT. It specifies CAWTGQGAGTGELFF.

This clonotype was observed many times. This chain uses TRBV18 with TRBJ1-3; no clear D. With 5 bases removed from V and 1 base from J, the gap between germline ends came to 12 bases. CDR3 length: 15 amino acids. The germline gives CDR1 KGHSH, CDR2 LQKENI. CDR3 loop: CASSGRTLSGNTIYF. CDR3 DNA: TGTGCCAGCTCAGGACGGACTCTTTCTGGAAACACCATATATTTT.

J is TRBJ1-4 and V is TRBV7-9; D is unclear. CDR1 is SEHNR, CDR2 FQNEAQ, per germline (reference sequence). CDR3 length: 12 residues. V was clipped by 5 bases and J by 8 bases, with 9 bases between them. CDR3 coding DNA: TGTGCCAGCAGCACCCTGAGAGAAAAACTGTTTTTT. It codes for CASSTLREKLFF.

V usage is TRBV7-9 and J usage is TRBJ1-2, with TRBD1 matching 9 bases. The CDR3 is 16 amino acids. Trimming at V came to 1 base and at J to 7 bases, leaving 10 bases not matched to a gene. Germline assignment: CDR1 SEHNR and CDR2 FQNEAQ (reference sequence). Here the CDR3 reads CASSLGGTGGASGYTF. In DNA form, the CDR3 reads TGTGCCAGCAGCTTAGGAGGCACAGGGGGCGCGAGTGGCTACACCTTC.

This clonotype turned up a few times. The genes are TRBV11-2 and TRBJ2-1, with D uncertain. V was pared by 2 bases and J by 2 bases, with 16 bases between. The CDR3 loop spans 17 amino acids. Germline values: CDR1 SGHAT, CDR2 FQNNGV. The CDR3 DNA is TGTGCCAGCAGCTTAAGATTTCTTAAGATGACCTACAATGAGCAGTTCTTC. Its translation is CASSLRFLKMTYNEQFF.

Only a few counts were recorded for this clonotype. The chain combines TRBV3-1 with TRBJ1-5; a possible D gene is TRBD1 (6 bases). The length of the CDR3 is 20 residues. Germline CDR1 reads LGHDT; CDR2 reads YNNKEL (reference sequence). V lost 0 bases and J 0 bases, leaving 21 bases between the germline ends. The CDR3 nucleotides read TGTGCCAGCAGCCAAGAAGTTGGGGACAAGCGAGACGATAGCAATCAGCCCCAGCATTTT. The encoded protein is CASSQEVGDKRDDSNQPQHF.

This clonotype was seen repeatedly, ten times or more. The genes are TRBV2 and TRBJ2-3, with D possibly called TRBD1 or TRBD2 (5 bases each). The V gene lost 4 bases and the J gene lost 6 bases, with 11 bases spanning the gap. The germline gives CDR1 SNHLY, CDR2 FYNNEI. The CDR3 totals 13 residues. CDR3 in amino acids: CASSGGVGDTQYF. The CDR3 coding sequence is TGTGCCAGCAGTGGAGGGGTAGGGGATACGCAGTATTTT. Combining the CDR3 with reference TRBV2 and TRBJ2-3 gives the whole variable domain EPEVTQTPSHQVTQMGQEVILRCVPISNHLYFYWYRQILGQKVEFLVSFYNNEISEKSEIFDDQFSVERPDGSNFTLKIRSTKLEDSAMYFCASSGGVGDTQYFGPGTRLTVL.

This clonotype was seen only a few times. This chain links TRBV11-1 with TRBJ2-2, with 10 bases that match TRBD2. Germline lookup yields CDR1 SGHAT and CDR2 FQDESV (reference sequence). V lost 7 bases, J lost 3 bases, and 5 bases stayed unmatched. The CDR3 loop spans 15 amino acids. DNA for the CDR3: TGTGCCAGCAAGGGACTAGCGAGTTACACCGGGGAGCTGTTTTTT. Residues: CASKGLASYTGELFF.

The rearrangement joins TRBV7-8 to TRBJ2-2; TRBD1 is a possible D gene (6 bases). The CDR3 totals 14 residues. The V end was cut by 1 base, the J end by 6 bases, with 9 bases between. Germline V CDR1 and CDR2: SGHVS, FQNEAQ. Here the CDR3 reads CASSLDRVSGELFF. DNA for the CDR3: TGTGCCAGCAGCTTAGACAGGGTTTCCGGGGAGCTGTTTTTT.

In its sample, this clonotype was seen many times. The rearrangement links TRBV6-1 to TRBJ2-1; perhaps TRBD2 as D (6 bases). From germline, CDR1 is MNHNS and CDR2 SASEGT. V lost 1 base to trimming and J lost 11 bases, with 9 bases between them. The CDR3 is 12 amino acids. The CDR3: CASSEGGDQQFF. The CDR3 nucleotides read TGTGCCAGCAGTGAAGGCGGGGACCAGCAGTTCTTC.

This clonotype has only one observation. With a much larger clone just one base away, this may be a read error. The chain links TRBV6-5 to TRBJ1-4; D might be TRBD1 (5 bases). The CDR3 has 15 residues. CDR1 is MNHEY, CDR2 SVGAGI, per germline. CDR3 coding DNA: TGTCCCAGCAGTTACTCAGGGATCGAGATTGAAAAACTGTTTTTT. It specifies CPSSYSGIEIEKLFF.

This clonotype has a count of ten or more. The genes are TRBV6-6 and TRBJ2-7, with D unresolved. Per germline, CDR1 MNHNY and CDR2 SVGAGI (reference sequence). The CDR3 covers 14 residues. V was clipped by 2 bases and J by 0 bases, with 8 bases between them. The CDR3, as DNA: TGTGCCAGCAGTTACGAACAGAGCTCCTACGAGCAGTACTTC. As protein: CASSYEQSSYEQYF.

This clonotype turned up a few times. V usage is TRBV5-8 and J usage is TRBJ1-2; 12 positions agree with TRBD1. CDR3 length: 17 amino acids. Germline CDR1 SGHTS, CDR2 YDEGEE. Losses at the gene ends were 0 bases for V and 3 bases for J; bases not matched to a gene: 6. The CDR3 coding sequence is TGTGCCAGCAGCTTGGTAGGGACAGGGGGCATCGACTATGGCTACACCTTC. Translating it yields CASSLVGTGGIDYGYTF.

This clonotype occurred a few times. This could be a read error, since a much larger clone is one nucleotide away. The chain uses TRBV28 and TRBJ1-1; D remains unclear. This CDR3 spans 13 amino acids. CDR1 is MDHEN and CDR2 is SYDVKM in the germline V gene. CDR3 sequence (DNA): TGTGCCAGCAGTCTCCTTTTAAACACTGAAACTTTCTTT. It is translated as CASSLLLNTETFF.

This clonotype has a count of ten or more. The rearrangement joins TRBV12-3 or TRBV12-4 to TRBJ1-6; 9 positions agree with TRBD1. The V gene end was trimmed by 8 bases and the J gene end by 5 bases; junction bases not matched to a gene: 10. The length of the CDR3 is 16 residues. CDR3 DNA sequence: TGTGCCAGCGGTAATACAGGGGGCGAAGATAATTCACCCCTCCACTTT. It encodes CASGNTGGEDNSPLHF.

In this sample, this clonotype turned up once. The chain uses TRBV28 and TRBJ2-7; 7 bases are a match to TRBD1. With V trimmed by 6 bases and J by 4 bases, 18 bases remained unmatched. CDR3 size: 17 residues. Germline V CDR1 and CDR2: MDHEN, SYDVKM. CDR3 protein: CASSPHHLQGTRYEQYF. CDR3 bases: TGTGCCAGCAGCCCCCATCACCTACAGGGGACGAGGTACGAGCAGTACTTC.

This clonotype was recorded at least ten times. The chain uses TRBV11-3 and TRBJ2-7; the D gene is possibly TRBD2 (6 bases). The CDR3 is 14 residues long. The V gene's germline CDR1 is SGHNT and CDR2 YENEEA. V lost 1 base and J lost 3, with 10 bases in between. In DNA, the CDR3 is TGTGCCAGCAGCTTAGTACTGGGGGGCTACGAGCAGTACTTC. This encodes CASSLVLGGYEQYF.

This clonotype was observed a handful of times. The V gene is TRBV28, the J gene TRBJ1-4, with TRBD1 identical over 8 bases. This CDR3 spans 15 amino acids. Germline CDR1 reads MDHEN; CDR2 reads SYDVKM. Trimming cost V 5 bases and J 8 bases; bases outside gene matches: 10. The CDR3 reads CASSTRQGTREKLFF. The CDR3 nucleotides read TGTGCCAGCAGTACAAGACAGGGGACGAGGGAAAAACTGTTTTTT.

The V call is TRBV29-1, the J call TRBJ2-1, with a tentative D call TRBD1 (5 bases). Germline loops: CDR1 SQVTM, CDR2 ANQGSEA. Trimming stripped 5 bases from V and 2 bases from J, with 10 bases between. The CDR3 sequence is 13 residues long. CDR3 protein: CSVRQGPYNEQFF. In DNA form, the CDR3 reads TGCAGCGTTCGCCAGGGCCCCTACAATGAGCAGTTCTTC.

This clonotype was seen many times. The rearrangement joins TRBV7-9 to TRBJ2-5; 11 bases are shared with TRBD2. In germline, CDR1 is SEHNR, CDR2 FQNEAQ (reference sequence). With 4 bases clipped from V and 4 bases from J, the junction kept 5 bases outside the gene matches. This CDR3 spans 15 amino acids. The CDR3 loop reads CASSWLAGGGETQYF. In DNA form, the CDR3 reads TGTGCCAGCAGCTGGCTAGCGGGGGGAGGAGAGACCCAGTACTTC.

The CDR3 DNA sequence: TGTGCCATCAGTGAGGTCCGGGACAGGGGAACCCACGAGCAGTACTTC. Protein: CAISEVRDRGTHEQYF. The chain links TRBV10-3 to TRBJ2-7; 10 bases are a match to TRBD1. V lost 2 bases and J lost 5; bases outside the gene matches: 9. The germline V gene has CDR1 ENHRY and CDR2 SYGVKD. The CDR3 length is 16 residues.

This clonotype was recorded at least ten times. V and J are TRBV20-1 and TRBJ2-3, with 13 bases lining up with TRBD2. There are 16 residues in the CDR3. V lost 5 bases to trimming and J lost 3 bases; unmatched junction nucleotides: 8. Germline CDR1 DFQATT, CDR2 SNEGSKA (reference sequence). CDR3 in amino acids: CSAAPTSGGATDTQYF. The CDR3 DNA is TGCAGTGCTGCACCTACTAGCGGGGGGGCAACAGATACGCAGTATTTT.

This chain uses TRBV20-1 with TRBJ1-3; D might be TRBD1 (5 bases). Germline V gene sequence: CDR1 DFQATT, CDR2 SNEGSKA (reference sequence). The ends were cut back, 5 bases at V and 2 bases at J, with 16 bases in the middle. The CDR3 extends over 15 amino acids. CDR3 DNA: TGCAGTGCTCCGGGACCCTACTCCACTGGAAACACCATATATTTT. Protein product: CSAPGPYSTGNTIYF.

The table lists this clonotype with a few counts. The chain is built from TRBV14 and TRBJ2-7; D remains ambiguous. The CDR3 is 16 residues long. CDR1 SGHDN and CDR2 FVKESK come from the germline V gene. Deletions cut 0 bases from V and 3 bases from J, with 15 bases between. The chain's CDR3 is CASSQDNPPDNYEQYF. DNA of the CDR3: TGTGCCAGCAGCCAAGATAATCCGCCAGACAACTACGAGCAGTACTTC.

Turning to this clonotype: Mismatch with germline at one junction end may stem from a read error. V usage is TRBV28 and J usage is TRBJ1-2; 10 nucleotides line up with TRBD1. The CDR3 is 13 amino acids. The germline gives CDR1 MDHEN, CDR2 SYDVKM. CDR3 DNA sequence: TGTGCCAACAGTTTCCGACAGGGGGCTGGCTACACCTTC. Protein: CANSFRQGAGYTF.

This clonotype has a handful of counts. The V call is TRBV29-1, the J call TRBJ2-5; D not resolved. V shed 6 bases and J shed 7 bases, with 9 bases lying between them. The CDR3 is made up of 10 amino acids. The germline V gene encodes CDR1 SQVTM and CDR2 ANQGSEA. The CDR3 nucleotides read TGCAGCGTGCTAATGGGGACCCAGTACTTC. It is translated as CSVLMGTQYF.

This clonotype is a singleton in its sample. The chain couples TRBV7-9 to TRBJ1-5; TRBD1 matches 7 bases. Per the germline V gene, CDR1 is SEHNR and CDR2 is FQNEAQ (reference sequence). CDR3 length: 14 amino acids. The ends lost 4 bases at V and 7 bases at J; junction bases unmatched: 7. This CDR3 reads CASSSTGQWQPQHF. As DNA, the CDR3 is TGTGCCAGCAGCTCTACGGGACAGTGGCAGCCCCAGCATTTT. The whole variable domain, filled in from reference TRBV7-9 and TRBJ1-5, reads DTGVSQNPRHKITKRGQNVTFRCDPISEHNRLYWYRQTLGQGPEFLTYFQNEAQLEKSRLLSDRFSAERPKGSFSTLEIQRTEQGDSAMYLCASSSTGQWQPQHFGDGTRLSIL.

J is TRBJ2-7 and V is TRBV4-1, with D tentatively TRBD1 (6 bases). V lost 4 bases, J lost 4 bases, and 17 bases lay in between. The germline V gene has CDR1 MGHRA and CDR2 YSYEKL. The CDR3 has 15 amino acids. The CDR3 DNA reads as TGCGCCAGCAGCCGACAGGCCGCGGTGGAATACGAGCAGTACTTC. Its translation: CASSRQAAVEYEQYF.

This clonotype showed up many times. The chain joins TRBV6-5 to TRBJ2-2, with TRBD1 matching over 8 bases. Looked up from germline, CDR1 is MNHEY and CDR2 is SVGAGI. Trimming at V came to 0 bases and at J to 7 bases, leaving 7 bases not matched to a gene. The CDR3 spans 16 residues. The CDR3 reads CASSYSLQGANGELFF. DNA of the CDR3: TGTGCCAGCAGTTACTCGCTTCAGGGGGCAAACGGGGAGCTGTTTTTT.